These 15 T cell receptor beta chains were all obtained from the same sample, sequenced in a study of blood T cells in healthy people across ages. Together with a sample-barcoded 5' primer, a J-beta primer mix was included in a second PCR lasting 7 to 11 cycles. One entry per CDR3 protein results from TCRdb running MiXCR on the 5' RACE reads. The repertoire consists of approximately 880,000 distinct CDR3 sequences, with roughly 50% occurring once and the leading ten covering roughly 13%. The sequenced sample was blood. The receptors derive from a man younger than 45 in good health.

The V and J genes are TRBV6-5 and TRBJ1-2; D is perhaps TRBD1 (6 bases). The CDR3 covers 13 residues. The germline V and J ends were trimmed by 6 bases and 3 bases, with 11 bases remaining between them. Germline V lookup: CDR1 MNHEY, CDR2 SVGAGI. CDR3 in amino acids: CASRPTGYYGYTF. The CDR3 DNA reads as TGTGCCAGCAGACCGACAGGCTACTATGGCTACACCTTC.

The chain employs TRBV6-2 or TRBV6-3 and TRBJ2-7; 13 bases fit TRBD2. CDR1 is MNHEY and CDR2 is SVGEGT in the germline V gene. V gave up 5 bases and J gave up 2 bases; unmatched junction bases: 3. The CDR3 runs 15 residues. CDR3 sequence: CASSGTSGATYEQYF. The CDR3 bases are TGTGCCAGCAGTGGGACTAGCGGGGCTACCTACGAGCAGTACTTC.

This clonotype was picked up many times. V and J are TRBV3-1 and TRBJ2-1; 8 bases match TRBD2. Germline V gives CDR1 LGHDT, CDR2 YNNKEL (reference sequence). With V trimmed by 4 bases and J by 9 bases, 2 bases remained unmatched. This CDR3 is 12 amino acids long. CDR3 nucleotides: TGTGCCAGCAGCCCCCTAGCGGGTGAGCAGTTCTTC. Protein sequence: CASSPLAGEQFF.

The gene calls are TRBV11-1 and TRBJ2-1; TRBD1 or TRBD2 may be the D gene (5 bases each). Germline CDR1 and CDR2: SGHAT and FQDESV (reference sequence). V lost 7 bases and J 5 bases, leaving 15 bases between the germline ends. The CDR3 length is 14 residues. The CDR3 nucleotides read TGTGCCAGCACGGGGACCCTTAAGGACAATGAGCAGTTCTTC. Protein: CASTGTLKDNEQFF.

The rearrangement uses TRBV7-9 and TRBJ1-1, with D maybe TRBD1 (6 bases). Germline V gene data show CDR1 as SEHNR and CDR2 as FQNEAQ (reference sequence). V was cut by 6 bases and J by 0 bases, with 11 bases left in between. This CDR3 comprises 14 residues. CDR3 in amino acids: CASRREGVNTEAFF. The CDR3 DNA follows: TGTGCCAGCAGGCGTGAGGGGGTGAACACTGAAGCTTTCTTT.

This clonotype was picked up a small number of times. The chain uses TRBV6-2 or TRBV6-3 and TRBJ2-7, with 8 bases that match TRBD2. V dropped 5 bases and J dropped 6; count of bases not matched to a gene: 12. CDR1 and CDR2 from the germline V gene are MNHEY and SVGEGT. The CDR3 has 15 amino acids. Here the CDR3 DNA reads TGTGCCAGCAGTCACCGGGAGGGTGTAAAAGGCGAGCAGTACTTC. This translates into CASSHREGVKGEQYF.

This clonotype has only a few counts. The rearrangement links TRBV7-9 to TRBJ2-7; perhaps TRBD1 as D (5 bases). Per the germline V gene, CDR1 is SEHNR and CDR2 is FQNEAQ (reference sequence). There are 14 residues in the CDR3. V lost 3 bases and J lost 3, with 12 bases in between. The CDR3 DNA is TGTGCCAGCAGCTTCGCACAGGAGAGCTACGAGCAGTACTTC. This sequence encodes CASSFAQESYEQYF.

V is TRBV9 and J is TRBJ1-2, with TRBD1 as a possible D gene (5 bases). Germline lookup yields CDR1 SGDLS and CDR2 YYNGEE. The CDR3 length is 15 residues. Trimming removed 2 bases from V and 3 bases from J, with 14 bases in between. CDR3 bases: TGTGCCAGCAGCGTGCGAGGGGCGGGCGACTATGGCTACACCTTC. It translates to CASSVRGAGDYGYTF.

The chain has TRBV7-9 and TRBJ1-2; TRBD1 matches at 11 bases. CDR3 size: 17 residues. Germline V CDR1 and CDR2: SEHNR, FQNEAQ (reference sequence). V was pared by 6 bases and J by 0 bases, with 9 bases of the junction left unmatched. The CDR3 here is CASREGQGVEPNYGYTF. CDR3 sequence (DNA): TGTGCCAGCAGGGAGGGACAGGGGGTCGAACCTAACTATGGCTACACCTTC.

The rearrangement uses TRBV10-3 and TRBJ1-2; D not certain. V lost 2 bases, J lost 0 bases, and 7 bases lay in between. Per germline, CDR1 ENHRY and CDR2 SYGVKD. The CDR3 is made up of 14 amino acids. The CDR3 sequence is CAISEPEANYGYTF. The CDR3, as DNA: TGTGCCATCAGTGAGCCGGAAGCTAACTATGGCTACACCTTC.

This clonotype was recorded at least ten times. The chain is built from TRBV2 and TRBJ2-4; D is tentatively TRBD1 or TRBD2 (5 bases each). Germline CDR1 SNHLY, CDR2 FYNNEI. The CDR3 spans 16 residues. V was cut by 0 bases and J by 5 bases, with 14 bases left in between. This chain's CDR3 is CASSEAGLAIQNIQYF. CDR3 sequence (DNA): TGTGCCAGCAGTGAAGCGGGGCTAGCCATACAAAACATTCAGTACTTC.

The chain employs TRBV3-1 and TRBJ2-4; D gene uncertain. V lost 0 bases and J lost 10, with 13 bases in between. The CDR3 loop spans 14 amino acids. From germline, CDR1 is LGHDT and CDR2 YNNKEL (reference sequence). CDR3 nucleotides: TGTGCCAGCAGCCAAGAGCCCATCAAGCCGATTCAGTACTTC. As protein: CASSQEPIKPIQYF.

This clonotype appeared a few times. The V gene is TRBV29-1, the J gene TRBJ2-3; possible D gene TRBD1, 6 bases. This CDR3 comprises 15 residues. The germline V gene encodes CDR1 SQVTM and CDR2 ANQGSEA. V was shortened by 6 bases and J by 2 bases, with 18 bases between the two germline ends. The CDR3 loop is CSVGQTSSFTDTQYF. The CDR3 region has the DNA TGCAGCGTAGGACAGACCAGTAGCTTCACAGATACGCAGTATTTT.

V gene TRBV7-8 combines with J gene TRBJ2-5; D is possibly TRBD1 (7 bases). The CDR3 spans 15 residues. Trimming took off 6 bases at V and 3 bases at J, with 17 bases between the two ends. CDR1 is SGHVS and CDR2 is FQNEAQ in the germline V gene. Here the CDR3 reads CASSPHRGGKETQYF. Here the CDR3 DNA reads TGTGCCAGCAGTCCTCACAGGGGCGGGAAAGAGACCCAGTACTTC.

On this clonotype: The junction departs from germline at one end; a sequencing error may be responsible. This chain uses TRBV6-2 or TRBV6-3 with TRBJ1-5; 7 bases align to TRBD1. Germline V gene data show CDR1 as MNHEY and CDR2 as SVGEGT. The CDR3 sequence is 12 residues long. The CDR3 region has the DNA TGTGCCAGCAGGGACAGGAATCAGCCCCAGCCTTTT. Translating gives CASRDRNQPQPF.